The clone carrying this T cell receptor (beta chain) was seen only a few times. This sample is part of a study of spatial heterogeneity in lung cancer. Study context: Alpha-chain sequences were consistently detected in smaller numbers than beta-chain sequences.

Looked up from germline, CDR1 is LGHNA and CDR2 is YSLEER. Trimming removed 3 bases from V and 1 base from J, with 10 bases in between. This CDR3 has 15 residues. Time point specified: sample taken at primary tumor resection. Whole RNA, which was extracted from tumor, nontumor lung tissue or frozen PBMC, was sequenced without any cell sorting. TCRdb analysed the 5' RACE reads with MiXCR anew, one entry per CDR3 protein. The sample lists around 87,000 distinct CDR3 sequences, more than 10% occurring once. The chain has TRBV4-3 and TRBJ1-5; D possibly corresponds to TRBD1 (6 bases). The source of this sequence is a male donor with early-stage non-small cell lung cancer. Material: PBMCs, obtained at surgery. DNA for the CDR3: TGCGCCAGCAGCCAGGGGACAACCAGCAATCAGCCCCAGCATTTT. It yields the protein CASSQGTTSNQPQHF.